The 5 T cell receptor beta chains reported below all come from one sample, sequenced in a study of T cells after yellow fever vaccination. MiXCR, applied by TCRdb to the 5' RACE reads, yields one record per CDR3 protein. Of roughly 150,000 distinct CDR3 sequences in the sample, about 6.2% were seen once. The sequences come from CD4+ T cells sorted from PBMCs, collected 10 days after the yellow fever booster vaccination. The receptors were sampled from a man aged 30 to 45 who received the YFV17D yellow fever vaccine.

In its sample, this clonotype was seen many times. This chain uses TRBV20-1 with TRBJ2-1, with 11 bases identical to TRBD2. Germline lookup yields CDR1 DFQATT and CDR2 SNEGSKA (reference sequence). The CDR3 is made up of 14 amino acids. Trimming at V came to 0 bases and at J to 6 bases, leaving 1 base not matched to a gene. The CDR3 region is CSARDTSGGNEQFF. DNA of the CDR3: TGCAGTGCTAGAGATACTAGCGGGGGCAATGAGCAGTTCTTC.

This clonotype has ten or more counts. The rearrangement joins TRBV2 to TRBJ2-7, with D possibly being TRBD1 or TRBD2 (6 bases each). The CDR3 is 13 residues long. Looked up from germline, CDR1 is SNHLY and CDR2 is FYNNEI. V dropped 7 bases and J dropped 5 bases, with 15 bases sitting between them. The DNA for the CDR3 is TGTGCCAGCAAGAACAGGGACTTCCACGAGCAGTACTTC. Protein: CASKNRDFHEQYF.

At least ten counts were recorded for this clonotype. The V and J genes are TRBV12-3 or TRBV12-4 and TRBJ2-3; TRBD1 matches at 9 bases. The length of the CDR3 is 15 residues. J lost 3 bases, V lost 6 bases, and 7 bases had no gene match. CDR3 sequence: CASRPTGGKTDTQYF. The CDR3 DNA is TGTGCCAGCAGGCCGACAGGGGGAAAGACAGATACGCAGTATTTT.

In this sample, this clonotype turned up many times. The chain employs TRBV12-3 or TRBV12-4 and TRBJ1-1, with 7 nucleotides matching TRBD1. The CDR3 runs to 14 residues. V lost 2 bases, J lost 1 base, and 1 base stayed unmatched. CDR3 nucleotides: TGTGCCAGCAGTTTACACAGGGGGAACACTGAAGCTTTCTTT. The encoded protein is CASSLHRGNTEAFF.

This clonotype showed up many times. This chain joins TRBV12-3 or TRBV12-4 and TRBJ1-1; D gene uncertain. The CDR3 runs to 14 residues. V was trimmed by 6 bases and J by 5 bases, leaving 16 bases between them. CDR3 in amino acids: CASRPRGRGTEAFF. The CDR3 DNA reads as TGTGCCAGCAGACCTAGAGGGAGAGGAACTGAAGCTTTCTTT.